Listed here are 31 T cell receptor beta chains from one sample, sequenced in a study of shared clonotypes between healthy human individuals. Clones were sequenced by immunoSEQ multiplex PCR, and TCRdb holds only the in-frame ones, with some missing. Of 1.6 million or so clones in the sample, less than 99% were seen once. Sequenced material: naive CD4+ T cells sorted from blood. Subset indicated: CD45RA+ positively selected. The receptors were sampled from a man in his thirties or forties in good health.

The chain combines TRBV7-2 with TRBJ2-5; 10 bases map to TRBD2. Trimming took 5 bases from V and 6 from J; bases not matched to a gene: 18. The CDR3 length is 18 residues. In germline, CDR1 is SGHTA, CDR2 FQGNSA. CDR3: CASSEPRSGRALGKTQYF. In nucleotides, the CDR3 is TGTGCCAGCAGCGAGCCAAGAAGCGGGAGGGCCCTCGGAAAGACCCAGTACTTC.

V usage is TRBV18 and J usage is TRBJ2-4, with D maybe TRBD2 (5 bases). Trimming took off 6 bases at V and 0 bases at J, with 15 bases between the two ends. The germline V gene encodes CDR1 KGHSH and CDR2 LQKENI. This CDR3 spans 16 amino acids. CDR3 region: CASSIGKSRAKNIQYF. DNA of the CDR3: TGTGCCAGCTCTATCGGGAAGAGTAGAGCCAAAAACATTCAGTACTTC.

The chain has TRBV9 and TRBJ2-2; D might be TRBD1 (6 bases). The CDR3 is 16 residues long. CDR1 is SGDLS, CDR2 YYNGEE, per germline. Trimming took 3 bases from V and 6 from J, leaving 18 bases between them. DNA of the CDR3: TGTGCCAGCAGCGGACCCTACAGGGTGGGGGCCGGGGAGCTGTTTTTT. Translated: CASSGPYRVGAGELFF.

The rearrangement links TRBV5-1 to TRBJ2-1; 7 bases line up with TRBD1. Germline V gene sequence: CDR1 SGHRS, CDR2 YFSETQ. V was clipped by 6 bases and J by 6 bases; unmatched bases: 9. The CDR3 is 14 amino acids. The CDR3 coding sequence is TGCGCCAGCACAAAGGGACAGTCTAGCAATGAGCAGTTCTTC. It is translated as CASTKGQSSNEQFF.

This rearrangement joins TRBV10-2 to TRBJ2-7, with 7 bases identical to TRBD2. CDR1 is WSHSY and CDR2 is SAAADI in the germline V gene. V gave up 3 bases and J gave up 3 bases; unmatched junction bases: 11. The CDR3 has 16 residues. CDR3 protein: CASSESSGPGVYEQYF. DNA of the CDR3: TGCGCCAGCAGTGAATCTAGCGGCCCGGGCGTCTACGAGCAGTACTTC.

The gene calls are TRBV19 and TRBJ1-1, with D uncertain. Germline V gene data show CDR1 as LNHDA and CDR2 as SQIVND (reference sequence). Between the trimmed V and J ends, which lost 3 bases and 3 bases, there was a span of 14 bases. This CDR3 spans 15 amino acids. DNA of the CDR3: TGTGCCAGTAGTATTGAGTCCGGGTGGGACACTGAAGCTTTCTTT. Translated, it gives CASSIESGWDTEAFF.

The V and J genes are TRBV6-4 and TRBJ2-2, with 12 bases aligning to TRBD2. Per germline, CDR1 MRHNA and CDR2 SNTAGT. The CDR3 is 14 residues long. The junction had 8 bases not matched to a gene; V was cut back by 10 bases and J by 8 bases. CDR3 sequence: CATSGLAGQGELFF. The CDR3 DNA reads TGTGCCACCTCGGGACTAGCGGGTCAAGGGGAGCTGTTTTTT.

The V call is TRBV25-1, the J call TRBJ2-7, with D maybe TRBD1 (5 bases). Germline CDR1 reads MGHDK; CDR2 reads SYGVNS. Trimming pared 3 bases from V and 11 bases from J, leaving 14 bases between. This CDR3 spans 12 amino acids. DNA for the CDR3: TGTGCCAGCAGTGAGGAACAGGAAGGCAAGTACTTC. Its translation is CASSEEQEGKYF.

The chain uses TRBV27 and TRBJ2-1, with D possibly TRBD2 on 5 matching bases. The CDR3 is 15 amino acids. Germline V lookup: CDR1 MNHEY, CDR2 SMNVEV (reference sequence). Trimming cost V 4 bases and J 7 bases, with 17 bases left between them. The CDR3 sequence: CASSSLLARLNEQFF. CDR3 in DNA: TGTGCCAGCAGTTCCCTCTTAGCGAGACTGAATGAGCAGTTCTTC.

This clone was counted once. The V gene is TRBV7-9, the J gene TRBJ2-2; no reliable D call. Germline loops: CDR1 SEHNR, CDR2 FQNEAQ (reference sequence). The V gene lost 1 base and the J gene lost 7 bases, with 13 bases spanning the gap. This CDR3 region has 15 residues. The CDR3 loop is CASSLGAGSIGELFF. The CDR3 DNA reads as TGTGCCAGCAGCTTAGGAGCAGGTTCAATCGGGGAGCTGTTTTTT.

The chain combines TRBV7-6 with TRBJ2-3; TRBD2 matches at 11 bases. V shed 1 base and J 5 bases; nucleotides not matched to a gene: 8. Germline V gives CDR1 SGHVS, CDR2 FNYEAQ. The CDR3 consists of 17 residues. The CDR3 loop is CASSLVGSGRALDTQYF. In nucleotides, the CDR3 is TGTGCCAGCAGCTTAGTAGGTAGCGGGAGGGCCCTAGATACGCAGTATTTT.

A word on this clone: The junction departs from the called germline gene at one end, perhaps through a read error. CDR3 sequence: CASRLVQETQYF. CDR3 bases: TGCGCCAGCAGATTGGTGCAAGAGACCCAGTACTTC. The chain employs TRBV5-1 and TRBJ2-5; D is undetermined. The germline V gene encodes CDR1 SGHRS and CDR2 YFSETQ. The CDR3 is made up of 12 amino acids.

The rearrangement links TRBV6-6 to TRBJ1-1; 9 positions match TRBD1. Germline CDR1 is MNHNY and CDR2 is SVGAGI (reference sequence). V lost 3 bases and J lost 8; bases outside the gene matches: 10. CDR3 length: 15 amino acids. CDR3 DNA sequence: TGTGCCAGCAGTTATTGGAACAGGGGGCGAGACGAAGCTTTCTTT. Residues: CASSYWNRGRDEAFF.

The chain uses TRBV6-6 and TRBJ2-2; D could derive from TRBD1 or TRBD2 (5 bases each). Deletions cut 5 bases from V and 6 bases from J, with 19 bases between. Germline loops: CDR1 MNHNY, CDR2 SVGAGI (reference sequence). CDR3 length: 16 amino acids. The CDR3 DNA reads as TGTGCCAGCAGTCATACCGGGGCGTTAAGCGCCGGGGAGCTGTTTTTT. This gives the protein CASSHTGALSAGELFF.

The J gene is TRBJ1-2, the V gene TRBV7-9; 9 bases map to TRBD1. This CDR3 contains 13 residues. The junction had 5 bases not matched to a gene; V was cut back by 5 bases and J by 7 bases. CDR1 SEHNR and CDR2 FQNEAQ come from the germline V gene (reference sequence). The CDR3, as DNA: TGTGCCAGCAGCCGGACAGGGGTAGGTGGCTACACCTTC. Protein product: CASSRTGVGGYTF.

The rearrangement uses TRBV7-2 and TRBJ2-7; TRBD2 matches 11 bases. Looked up from germline, CDR1 is SGHTA and CDR2 is FQGNSA. This CDR3 is 16 amino acids long. Trimming took 5 bases from V and 2 from J; bases not matched to a gene: 8. CDR3 loop: CASSHTSGRNPYEQYF. CDR3 coding DNA: TGTGCCAGCAGCCACACTAGCGGGAGAAACCCCTACGAGCAGTACTTC.

Notes on this clone: Other DNA sequences in the sample encode the same CDR3. The chain carries TRBV5-1 and TRBJ1-4; 9 nucleotides line up with TRBD1. The length of the CDR3 is 14 residues. Germline CDR1 reads SGHRS; CDR2 reads YFSETQ. Trimming removed 0 bases from V and 8 bases from J; junction bases left unmatched: 2. Written as DNA, the CDR3 is TGCGCCAGCAGCTTGGGACAGGGGGAAGAAAAACTGTTTTTT. It codes for CASSLGQGEEKLFF.

The J gene is TRBJ2-7, the V gene TRBV5-1; a weak D match, TRBD2 (5 bases). The germline V gene has CDR1 SGHRS and CDR2 YFSETQ. CDR3 size: 15 residues. V was shortened by 1 base and J by 2 bases, with 13 bases between the two germline ends. For the CDR3, the DNA is TGCGCCAGCAGCTTGAACATTGAGGGCCCCTACGAGCAGTACTTC. It codes for CASSLNIEGPYEQYF.

The genes are TRBV6-5 and TRBJ2-1; D not certain. Germline CDR1 is MNHEY and CDR2 is SVGAGI. The V and J ends lost 0 bases and 0 bases respectively, with 9 bases between them. The CDR3 runs to 16 residues. CDR3 in amino acids: CASSYSFRSSYNEQFF. CDR3 DNA sequence: TGTGCCAGCAGTTACTCGTTTAGGAGCTCCTACAATGAGCAGTTCTTC.

The rearrangement joins TRBV29-1 to TRBJ2-2; D not certain. V gave up 7 bases and J gave up 4 bases, with 16 bases separating them. Germline CDR1 reads SQVTM; CDR2 reads ANQGSEA. The CDR3 is 14 amino acids. The chain's CDR3 is CSARATVRTGELFF. CDR3 DNA sequence: TGCAGCGCCCGGGCTACCGTCCGCACCGGGGAGCTGTTTTTT.

This rearrangement joins TRBV2 to TRBJ2-3, with D perhaps matching TRBD2 (6 bases). Germline values: CDR1 SNHLY, CDR2 FYNNEI. The CDR3 totals 14 residues. Deletions cut 1 base from V and 8 bases from J, with 13 bases between. CDR3 DNA sequence: TGTGCCAGCAGTGAAGTTGACAAGGAGGGTACGCAGTATTTT. Amino acids: CASSEVDKEGTQYF.

J is TRBJ2-1 and V is TRBV20-1; D remains unclear. CDR1 DFQATT and CDR2 SNEGSKA come from the germline V gene (reference sequence). Trimming pared 4 bases from V and 12 bases from J, leaving 10 bases between. The CDR3 totals 10 residues. Written as DNA, the CDR3 is TGCAGTGCTATGGAGACGGTGCAGTTCTTC. It is translated as CSAMETVQFF.

This rearrangement joins TRBV5-1 to TRBJ2-7; 13 nucleotides match TRBD2. J gave up 7 bases and V 0 bases, and 10 bases lay outside the gene matches. This CDR3 spans 17 amino acids. Germline CDR1 SGHRS, CDR2 YFSETQ. CDR3 nucleotides: TGCGCCAGCAGCTTGGGACTAGCGGGAGGCAGTTATGAGGAGCAGTACTTC. It is translated as CASSLGLAGGSYEEQYF.

The chain joins TRBV29-1 to TRBJ2-1; 13 positions agree with TRBD2. V gave up 3 bases and J gave up 11 bases; unmatched junction bases: 19. The CDR3 is 18 amino acids. Looked up from germline, CDR1 is SQVTM and CDR2 is ANQGSEA. CDR3 in amino acids: CSVELTSGRTSATMKQFF. The CDR3 nucleotides are TGCAGCGTTGAGTTGACTAGCGGGAGGACCAGTGCTACAATGAAGCAGTTCTTC.

The chain links TRBV27 to TRBJ1-1; no definite D call. V lost 2 bases, J lost 6 bases, and 10 bases lay in between. In germline, CDR1 is MNHEY, CDR2 SMNVEV (reference sequence). This CDR3 region has 13 residues. The CDR3 spells CASSLRRSSEAFF. CDR3 nucleotide sequence: TGTGCCAGCAGTTTAAGACGGAGTTCTGAAGCTTTCTTT.

This clone has just a few counts. The chain links TRBV18 to TRBJ2-2; D is uncertain. This CDR3 contains 15 residues. The germline CDR1 and CDR2 sequences are KGHSH and LQKENI. V shed 5 bases and J shed 2 bases, with 12 bases lying between them. Written as DNA, the CDR3 is TGTGCCAGCTCAATTGCACAGCTCAACACCGGGGAGCTGTTTTTT. Its translation is CASSIAQLNTGELFF.

The gene calls are TRBV9 and TRBJ1-1; TRBD1 is a possible D gene (5 bases). Germline-derived CDR1 and CDR2 are SGDLS and YYNGEE. V was pared by 0 bases and J by 0 bases, with 15 bases between. The CDR3 contains 17 residues. CDR3 region: CASSVDLPGGVNTEAFF. CDR3 bases: TGTGCCAGCAGCGTAGATCTTCCTGGGGGGGTGAACACTGAAGCTTTCTTT.

This sequence joins TRBV12-5 and TRBJ2-1, with D perhaps matching TRBD2 (5 bases). CDR1 is LGHNT and CDR2 is FRNRAP in the germline V gene. The CDR3 spans 13 residues. V was cut by 6 bases and J by 5 bases, with 11 bases left in between. Written as DNA, the CDR3 is TGTGCTAGTGGGTTGTTAGCGAACAATGAGCAGTTCTTC. Amino acids: CASGLLANNEQFF.

The J gene is TRBJ2-7, the V gene TRBV7-2, with 8 bases aligning to TRBD2. Germline CDR1 and CDR2: SGHTA and FQGNSA. With V trimmed by 6 bases and J by 0 bases, 4 bases remained unmatched. The CDR3 runs to 14 residues. Here the CDR3 reads CASRTSGSSYEQYF. The CDR3, as DNA: TGTGCCAGCAGAACTAGCGGAAGCTCCTACGAGCAGTACTTC. The variable domain in full, with the rest retrieved from reference TRBV7-2 and TRBJ2-7, is GAGVSQSPSNKVTEKGKDVELRCDPISGHTALYWYRQSLGQGLEFLIYFQGNSAPDKSGLPSDRFSAERTGGSVSTLTIQRTQQEDSAVYLCASRTSGSSYEQYFGPGTRLTVT.

The V and J genes are TRBV9 and TRBJ2-3; 9 bases map to TRBD1. This CDR3 spans 17 amino acids. J was trimmed by 5 bases and V by 0 bases; bases with no gene match: 10. From germline, CDR1 is SGDLS and CDR2 YYNGEE. The CDR3 coding sequence is TGTGCCAGCAGCGTAGCACCACAGGGGGCAGGTGTAGATACGCAGTATTTT. It codes for CASSVAPQGAGVDTQYF.

With respect to this clone: In the same sample, other DNA sequences code for this CDR3. The chain is built from TRBV19 and TRBJ2-2, with TRBD1 as a possible D gene (5 bases). Per germline, CDR1 LNHDA and CDR2 SQIVND (reference sequence). The CDR3 extends over 16 amino acids. Trimming shortened V by 3 bases and J by 0 bases, and 11 bases separated the two germline ends. CDR3: CASSIGQGANTGELFF. The CDR3 nucleotides are TGTGCCAGTAGTATTGGGCAGGGCGCGAACACCGGGGAGCTGTTTTTT.